This passage covers 6 T cell receptor beta chains from one sample sequenced in a study of T cell responses to AZD1222 COVID-19 vaccine. The data were produced by immunoSEQ multiplex PCR, yet TCRdb's version contains in-frame clones alone and is incomplete. The sample lists 110,000 or so clones, about 88% seen once, with approximately 15% in the top ten. This material consisted of peripheral blood, taken on day 0 of AZD1222 vaccination. The origin of the receptors is an adult in good health.

The CDR3 spells CASSETTEAFF. The CDR3 coding sequence is TGTGCCAGCAGTGAGACCACTGAAGCTTTCTTT. The chain recombines TRBV12-3 or TRBV12-4 with TRBJ1-1; no clear D gene. This CDR3 has 11 residues. Between the trimmed V and J ends, which lost 5 bases and 4 bases, there was a span of 5 bases.

The rearrangement uses TRBV6-5 and TRBJ2-2; possibly TRBD2 for D (5 bases). The CDR3 sequence is 14 residues long. The V gene lost 7 bases and the J gene lost 5 bases, with 14 bases spanning the gap. Germline-derived CDR1 and CDR2 are MNHEY and SVGAGI. CDR3 sequence: CASKEGRRTGELFF. CDR3 sequence (DNA): TGTGCCAGCAAGGAAGGGCGGAGGACCGGGGAGCTGTTTTTT.

The chain employs TRBV29-1 and TRBJ1-1, with unresolved D. The ends were cut back, 8 bases at V and 1 base at J, with 14 bases in the middle. CDR1 and CDR2 from the germline V gene are SQVTM and ANQGSEA. The CDR3 contains 13 residues. The CDR3 DNA reads as TGCAGCACTCGAGAGGGAAGGAACACTGAAGCTTTCTTT. It codes for CSTREGRNTEAFF.

This chain connects TRBV7-2 to TRBJ1-1; D is uncertain. CDR1 is SGHTA, CDR2 FQGNSA, per germline. V was clipped by 7 bases and J by 4 bases, with 13 bases between them. The CDR3 is made up of 13 amino acids. The CDR3 spells CASTPQVGTEAFF. The CDR3 coding sequence is TGTGCCAGCACCCCCCAGGTCGGCACTGAAGCTTTCTTT.

V is TRBV28 and J is TRBJ1-5, with unresolved D. The CDR3 contains 15 residues. Trimming took off 7 bases at V and 0 bases at J, with 13 bases between the two ends. Germline loops: CDR1 MDHEN, CDR2 SYDVKM. The CDR3 sequence: CASTPGTRSNQPQHF. CDR3 nucleotide sequence: TGTGCCAGCACCCCCGGAACCCGTAGCAATCAGCCCCAGCATTTT.

CDR3 sequence (DNA): TGTGCCAGCAGTTTACCGGACAGGACCAACACCGGGGAGCTGTTTTTT. Encoded protein: CASSLPDRTNTGELFF. The rearrangement joins TRBV6-2 or TRBV6-3 to TRBJ2-2; the match to TRBD1 covers 7 bases. The V segment lost 4 bases and the J segment 2 bases; nucleotides outside the gene matches: 7. Per germline, CDR1 MNHEY and CDR2 SVGEGT. The CDR3 contains 16 residues.